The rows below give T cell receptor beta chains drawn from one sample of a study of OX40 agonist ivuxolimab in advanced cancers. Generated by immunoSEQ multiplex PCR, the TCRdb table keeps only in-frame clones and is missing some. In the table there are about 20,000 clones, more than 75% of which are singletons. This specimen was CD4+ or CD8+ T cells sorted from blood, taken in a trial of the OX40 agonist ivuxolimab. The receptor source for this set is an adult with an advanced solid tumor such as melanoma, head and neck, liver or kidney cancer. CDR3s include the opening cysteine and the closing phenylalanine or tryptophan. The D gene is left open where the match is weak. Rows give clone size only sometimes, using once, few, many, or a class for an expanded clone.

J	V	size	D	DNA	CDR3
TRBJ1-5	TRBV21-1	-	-	TGTGCCAGCAGCAAAGCCCTTGAAAGACAGGAACGCGGTCAGCCCCAGCATTTT	CASSKALERQERGQPQHF
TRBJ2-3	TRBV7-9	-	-	TGTGCCAGCGGCCCGAAAAGCACAGATACGCAGTATTTT	CASGPKSTDTQYF
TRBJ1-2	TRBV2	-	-	TGTGCCAGCAGTGAAGTGCAGGGTTTTTCTAACTATGGCTACACCTTC	CASSEVQGFSNYGYTF
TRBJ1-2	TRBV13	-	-	TGTGCCAGCAGCTTGGGCAGGACTAACTATGGCTACACCTTC	CASSLGRTNYGYTF
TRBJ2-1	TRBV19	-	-	TGTGCCAGTAGGGACACGGTTTACAATGAGCAGTTCTTC	CASRDTVYNEQFF
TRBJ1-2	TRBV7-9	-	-	TGTGCCAGCAGCTTACAGGGTGACTATGGCTACACCTTC	CASSLQGDYGYTF
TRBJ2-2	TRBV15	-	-	TGTGCCACCAGCCGCGCCTCAGGGATTAGCGGGGAGCTGTTTTTT	CATSRASGISGELFF
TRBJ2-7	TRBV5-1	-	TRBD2	TGCGCCAGCAGCTTGAGAAGCGGGGAAGCCTACGAGCAGTACTTC	CASSLRSGEAYEQYF
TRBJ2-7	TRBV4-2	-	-	TGTGCCAGCAGCCAAGAAAGCGAGTACGAGCAGTACTTC	CASSQESEYEQYF
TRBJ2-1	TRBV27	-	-	TGTGCCAGCAGTTTAGGGGCTCGCTACAATGAGCAGTTCTTC	CASSLGARYNEQFF
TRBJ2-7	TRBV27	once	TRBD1	TGTGCCAGCAGTTCTCCGGGACAGGGCCACTACGAGCAGTACTTC	CASSSPGQGHYEQYF
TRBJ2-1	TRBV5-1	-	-	TGCGCCAGCAAGCTATACAATGAGCAGTTCTTC	CASKLYNEQFF
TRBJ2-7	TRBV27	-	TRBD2	TGTGCCAGCAGTTTGGGGACTAGCGGTGGATCGTACGAGCAGTACTTC	CASSLGTSGGSYEQYF
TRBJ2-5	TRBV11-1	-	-	TGTGCCAGCAGAACTGGACAGTACCAAGAGACCCAGTACTTC	CASRTGQYQETQYF
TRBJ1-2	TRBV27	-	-	TGTGCCAGCAGTCCCAGTGAGGGGGAGATTTACTATGGCTACACCTTC	CASSPSEGEIYYGYTF
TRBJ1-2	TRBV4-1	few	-	TGCGCCAGCAGCCAGGGACTGAGCTATGGCTACACCTTC	CASSQGLSYGYTF
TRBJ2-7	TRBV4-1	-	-	TGCGCCAGCAGCCAAGATGGTCAAGTTCTGTCCTACGAGCAGTACTTC	CASSQDGQVLSYEQYF